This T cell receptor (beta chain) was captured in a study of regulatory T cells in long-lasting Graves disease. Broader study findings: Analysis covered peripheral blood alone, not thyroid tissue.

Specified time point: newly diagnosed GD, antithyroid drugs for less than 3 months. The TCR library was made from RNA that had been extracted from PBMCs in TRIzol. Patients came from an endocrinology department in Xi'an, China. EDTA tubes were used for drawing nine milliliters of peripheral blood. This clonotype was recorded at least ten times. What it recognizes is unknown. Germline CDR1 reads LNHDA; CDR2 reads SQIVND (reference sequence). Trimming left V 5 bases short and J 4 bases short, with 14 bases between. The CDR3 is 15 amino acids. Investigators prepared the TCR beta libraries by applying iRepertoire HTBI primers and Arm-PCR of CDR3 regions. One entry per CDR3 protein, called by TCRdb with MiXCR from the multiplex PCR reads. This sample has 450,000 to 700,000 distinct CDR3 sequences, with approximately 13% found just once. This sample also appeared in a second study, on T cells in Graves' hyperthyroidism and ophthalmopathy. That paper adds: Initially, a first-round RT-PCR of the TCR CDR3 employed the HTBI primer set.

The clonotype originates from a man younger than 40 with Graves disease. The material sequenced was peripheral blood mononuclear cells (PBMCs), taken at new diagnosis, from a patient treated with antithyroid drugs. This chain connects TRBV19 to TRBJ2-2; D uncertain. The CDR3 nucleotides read TGTGCCAGTAGTTTCTCCCCCGGTGGCACCGGGGAGCTGTTTTTT. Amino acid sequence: CASSFSPGGTGELFF.